This TCR beta chain was captured in a study of T cells in Graves' hyperthyroidism and ophthalmopathy. Findings and caveats of the study: Most expanded thyroid clonotypes above 0.001 also appeared in blood. Ophthalmopathy could be told apart from stable hyperthyroidism with a 13 V-J model.

In the case of this clonotype: Antigen unknown.

It was less than 13 ml of fresh peripheral blood that supplied the PBMCs. CDR3 length equals 13 residues. Germline V gene sequence: CDR1 SQVTM, CDR2 ANQGSEA. V was pared by 6 bases and J by 7 bases, with 18 bases between. The TCR beta CDR3 regions underwent amplification using RNA transcripts as the source. The primer set for the first-round RT-PCR of the TCR CDR3 was HTBI. TCRdb reprocessed the multiplex PCR reads with MiXCR, giving one entry per CDR3 protein. The sample lists hundreds of thousands of distinct CDR3 sequences; roughly 40% were seen once. J is TRBJ1-2 and V is TRBV29-1, with D maybe TRBD1 (6 bases). The receptor was isolated from a man between 18 and 35 years old with Graves' hyperthyroidism. Sequenced sample: blood. The chain's CDR3 is CSVLWGQGGGYTF. Written as DNA, the CDR3 is TGCAGCGTCCTTTGGGGGCAGGGTGGTGGCTACACCTTC.